These 30 T cell receptor beta chains originate from one sample sequenced in a study of CD8 T cells in ankylosing spondylitis. General study findings and limits: Typical of ankylosing spondylitis blood, it appeared, was a TCR beta motif of roughly eight highly homologous variants.

TCRdb passed the 5' RACE reads through MiXCR, listing each CDR3 protein once. The repertoire holds more than 300,000 distinct CDR3 sequences, roughly 8% seen once, with roughly 15% in the top ten. Their antigen targets remain unknown. Sequencing was done on a sample of blood, either unsorted or a sorted T cell fraction (not recorded which). The receptor set was obtained from a male donor with ankylosing spondylitis.

The V and J genes are TRBV7-6 and TRBJ2-3, with D perhaps being TRBD1 or TRBD2 (5 bases each). The germline CDR1 and CDR2 sequences are SGHVS and FNYEAQ. V was cut by 5 bases and J by 1 base, with 13 bases left in between. CDR3 size: 15 residues. The CDR3 reads CASSPSGTRTDTQYF. DNA of the CDR3: TGTGCCAGCAGCCCATCCGGGACCCGCACAGATACGCAGTATTTT.

This clonotype was detected a few times. The V call is TRBV15, the J call TRBJ2-7; either TRBD1 or TRBD2 may fit D (6 bases each). Germline loops: CDR1 LNHNV, CDR2 YYDKDF (reference sequence). The CDR3 has 15 amino acids. V was shortened by 8 bases and J by 3 bases, with 20 bases between the two germline ends. The CDR3 DNA is TGTGCCACCGCTGTGGGGGGCTCCTCCATCTACGAGCAGTACTTC. Translating it yields CATAVGGSSIYEQYF.

The V and J genes are TRBV7-3 and TRBJ1-1; a weak D match, TRBD1 (5 bases). V was clipped by 4 bases and J by 4 bases, with 16 bases between them. There are 15 residues in the CDR3. Looked up from germline, CDR1 is SGHTA and CDR2 is FQGTGA. DNA of the CDR3: TGTGCCAGCAGCTCTATGCCAGGGAGGCTCACTGAAGCTTTCTTT. Translated, it gives CASSSMPGRLTEAFF.

The chain uses TRBV6-2 or TRBV6-3 and TRBJ2-7; no clear D gene. This CDR3 region has 14 residues. The V end lost 2 bases, the J end lost 2 bases, and 10 bases lay between the germline ends. Germline CDR1 reads MNHEY; CDR2 reads SVGEGT. The CDR3 region is CASSYPEIAYEQYF. CDR3 in DNA: TGTGCCAGCAGTTACCCAGAAATAGCCTACGAGCAGTACTTC.

This clonotype was seen a few times. At one of its ends the junction is not consistent with the germline gene, which may arise from a read error. This CDR3 reads CASSLRRPEAFF. The CDR3 DNA sequence: TGTGCCAGCAGTTTACGCCGGCCTGAGGCTTTCTTT. The rearrangement joins TRBV28 to TRBJ1-1, with D unclear. CDR1 MDHEN and CDR2 SYDVKM come from the germline V gene. The CDR3 consists of 12 residues. The full variable domain, rest sourced from reference TRBV28 and TRBJ1-1, is DVKVTQSSRYLVKRTGEKVFLECVQDMDHENMFWYRQDPGLGLRLIYFSYDVKMKEKGDIPEGYSVSREKKERFSLILESASTNQTSMYLCASSLRRPEAFFGQGTRLTVV.

This chain joins TRBV4-2 and TRBJ2-5; tentatively, D is TRBD2 (6 bases). CDR3 length: 15 amino acids. From germline, CDR1 is LGHNA and CDR2 YNFKEQ. Trimming shortened V by 3 bases and J by 5 bases, and 16 bases separated the two germline ends. The CDR3, as DNA: TGTGCCAGCAGCCAGAGTAGCGGATGGGGGGAGACCCAGTACTTC. Its translation: CASSQSSGWGETQYF.

A few counts support this clonotype. J is TRBJ1-5 and V is TRBV12-3 or TRBV12-4; D uncertain. The CDR3 sequence is 14 residues long. The V gene lost 6 bases and the J gene lost 0 bases, with 9 bases spanning the gap. The CDR3 DNA reads as TGTGCCAGCAGCCTAATAAATAGCAATCAGCCCCAGCATTTT. Its translation is CASSLINSNQPQHF.

The genes are TRBV2 and TRBJ2-1; 8 bases agree with TRBD2. Germline CDR1 SNHLY, CDR2 FYNNEI. V was pared by 3 bases and J by 5 bases, with 18 bases of the junction left unmatched. The length of the CDR3 is 19 residues. CDR3 nucleotide sequence: TGTGCCAGCAGTGATACCGGGACTAGTCGGGGAGTGGCACACAATGAGCAGTTCTTC. Its protein is CASSDTGTSRGVAHNEQFF.

This clonotype was found a few times. For the CDR3, the DNA is TGTGCCAGCAGCTCCTACGGTGGTCAGGGGGGTAATGAGCAGTTCTTC. Amino acids: CASSSYGGQGGNEQFF. The chain is built from TRBV11-3 and TRBJ2-1; possible D gene TRBD1, 7 bases. The CDR3 runs 16 residues. Trimming pared 4 bases from V and 7 bases from J, leaving 20 bases between. Germline V gene data show CDR1 as SGHNT and CDR2 as YENEEA.

V usage is TRBV27 and J usage is TRBJ1-5, with D possibly being TRBD1 (6 bases). The germline CDR1 and CDR2 sequences are MNHEY and SMNVEV (reference sequence). Trimming removed 8 bases from V and 0 bases from J, with 11 bases in between. The CDR3 spans 14 residues. DNA for the CDR3: TGTGCCAGCTCCAGGGGATTTAGCAATCAGCCCCAGCATTTT. It yields the protein CASSRGFSNQPQHF.

This clonotype was counted only a few times. The chain is built from TRBV29-1 and TRBJ2-1; D remains ambiguous. This CDR3 spans 14 amino acids. Trimming took 1 base from V and 1 from J, leaving 8 bases between them. The germline CDR1 and CDR2 sequences are SQVTM and ANQGSEA. In DNA form, the CDR3 reads TGCAGCGTTGAAGGCCCCCGGTCCTACAATGAGCAGTTCTTC. It encodes CSVEGPRSYNEQFF.

This clonotype was seen a few times. The chain combines TRBV20-1 with TRBJ2-1; D not certain. Per the germline V gene, CDR1 is DFQATT and CDR2 is SNEGSKA (reference sequence). The CDR3 extends over 14 amino acids. Between the trimmed V and J ends, which lost 0 bases and 2 bases, there was a span of 8 bases. The CDR3 loop is CSARDLDAYNEQFF. In DNA, the CDR3 is TGCAGTGCTAGAGATCTCGACGCCTACAATGAGCAGTTCTTC.

The chain combines TRBV12-3 or TRBV12-4 with TRBJ1-5; TRBD1 agrees at 9 bases. The CDR3 spans 17 residues. The trim removed 4 bases at V and 4 bases at J, leaving 11 bases unmatched. The CDR3 bases are TGTGCCAGCAGTTCGCAGTTCGAGGACAGGGGTAATCAGCCCCAGCATTTT. This codes for CASSSQFEDRGNQPQHF.

The CDR3 reads CASSLTEVYEQYF. The CDR3 DNA follows: TGCGCCAGCAGCTTGACTGAGGTCTACGAGCAGTACTTC. The gene calls are TRBV4-1 and TRBJ2-7; D gene uncertain. Germline V gene data show CDR1 as MGHRA and CDR2 as YSYEKL. The V gene lost 5 bases and the J gene lost 3 bases, with 11 bases spanning the gap. This CDR3 is built from 13 residues.

This clonotype has a handful of counts. This chain links TRBV3-1 with TRBJ1-5, with D unresolved. This CDR3 has 15 residues. The germline V gene encodes CDR1 LGHDT and CDR2 YNNKEL (reference sequence). Deletions cut 0 bases from V and 2 bases from J, with 8 bases between. The DNA of the CDR3 is TGTGCCAGCAGCCAAGAACCTGGGGGCAATCAGCCCCAGCATTTT. Its protein is CASSQEPGGNQPQHF.

In this sample, this clonotype turned up many times. V is TRBV28 and J is TRBJ2-7; a weak D match, TRBD2 (6 bases). This CDR3 region has 18 residues. Germline V gives CDR1 MDHEN, CDR2 SYDVKM. Trimming removed 3 bases from V and 4 bases from J, with 25 bases in between. The CDR3 DNA follows: TGTGCCAGCAGTTTCGGAGGGGTAGCCACGCTCCTGATATACGAGCAGTACTTC. Its protein is CASSFGGVATLLIYEQYF.

In its sample, this clonotype was seen many times. The chain uses TRBV29-1 and TRBJ1-2; D unclear. The CDR3 has 12 amino acids. The V end lost 4 bases, the J end lost 4 bases, and 10 bases lay between the germline ends. Germline assignment: CDR1 SQVTM and CDR2 ANQGSEA. The CDR3 DNA follows: TGCAGCGTTGGGGGAACGGGCTATGGCTACACCTTC. Translation gives CSVGGTGYGYTF. The variable domain in full, completed from reference TRBV29-1 and TRBJ1-2, reads SAVISQKPSRDICQRGTSLTIQCQVDSQVTMMFWYRQQPGQSLTLIATANQGSEATYESGFVIDKFPISRPNLTFSTLTVSNMSPEDSSIYLCSVGGTGYGYTFGSGTRLTVV.

This clonotype came up a few times. J is TRBJ2-7 and V is TRBV11-2; possible D gene TRBD1, 6 bases. The CDR3 sequence is 13 residues long. Germline values: CDR1 SGHAT, CDR2 FQNNGV. V was pared by 3 bases and J by 3 bases, with 9 bases between. The CDR3 loop reads CASSLDSFYEQYF. The CDR3 DNA reads TGTGCCAGCAGCTTGGACAGTTTCTACGAGCAGTACTTC.

This clonotype was observed at least ten times. This rearrangement joins TRBV15 to TRBJ2-2; D not certain. CDR1 and CDR2 (germline): LNHNV, YYDKDF (reference sequence). CDR3 length: 16 residues. V gave up 0 bases and J gave up 3 bases, with 11 bases separating them. The CDR3: CATSRDGRSDTGELFF. The CDR3 bases are TGTGCCACCAGCAGAGATGGCCGTTCGGACACCGGGGAGCTGTTTTTT.

In its sample, this clonotype was seen many times. The chain recombines TRBV28 with TRBJ2-1; 11 positions match TRBD2. The CDR3 runs 19 residues. Looked up from germline, CDR1 is MDHEN and CDR2 is SYDVKM. J was trimmed by 6 bases and V by 4 bases; bases with no gene match: 17. For the CDR3, the DNA is TGTGCCAGCAGTTCGCTAACTTACTCCCGACTAGCGGGAATCAATGAGCAGTTCTTC. It encodes CASSSLTYSRLAGINEQFF.

This clonotype was counted a few times. The chain employs TRBV7-9 and TRBJ1-5; the match to TRBD1 covers 11 bases. The V gene's germline CDR1 is SEHNR and CDR2 FQNEAQ (reference sequence). The CDR3 runs to 17 residues. V lost 4 bases to trimming and J lost 5 bases; unmatched junction nucleotides: 10. The CDR3 here is CASSSTGTGGQDQPQHF. CDR3 in DNA: TGTGCCAGCAGCTCCACCGGGACAGGGGGTCAGGATCAGCCCCAGCATTTT.

This clonotype was counted many times. The CDR3 DNA reads as TGTGCCAGCAGCCAAGATCTAGCGGGTTTCCTCTACGAGCAGTACTTC. This translates into CASSQDLAGFLYEQYF. The rearrangement uses TRBV4-2 and TRBJ2-7, with TRBD2 matching 8 bases. V gave up 0 bases and J gave up 3 bases; unmatched junction bases: 7. This CDR3 region has 16 residues. Germline V gene data show CDR1 as LGHNA and CDR2 as YNFKEQ.

This clonotype showed up just a few times. The rearrangement uses TRBV28 and TRBJ1-1; possible D gene TRBD1, 5 bases. The CDR3 length is 14 residues. Germline CDR1 reads MDHEN; CDR2 reads SYDVKM. V was clipped by 5 bases and J by 1 base, with 11 bases between them. The DNA for the CDR3 is TGTGCCAGCAGTATACAACAGGAGAACACTGAAGCTTTCTTT. Protein sequence: CASSIQQENTEAFF. Together with reference TRBV28 and TRBJ1-1, the CDR3 gives the full variable domain: DVKVTQSSRYLVKRTGEKVFLECVQDMDHENMFWYRQDPGLGLRLIYFSYDVKMKEKGDIPEGYSVSREKKERFSLILESASTNQTSMYLCASSIQQENTEAFFGQGTRLTVV.

This clonotype was recorded a few times. This chain uses TRBV7-8 with TRBJ2-2, with a possible D match to TRBD2 (6 bases). Trimming shortened V by 0 bases and J by 1 base, and 18 bases separated the two germline ends. The CDR3 covers 19 residues. Germline CDR1 reads SGHVS; CDR2 reads FQNEAQ. CDR3 nucleotide sequence: TGTGCCAGCAGCTTAGCCAGCCTCTACTTGCGGGAGAACACCGGGGAGCTGTTTTTT. Translating it yields CASSLASLYLRENTGELFF.

This chain uses TRBV10-3 with TRBJ2-7; TRBD2 matches at 13 bases. V lost 10 bases and J lost 4; bases outside the gene matches: 13. The CDR3 sequence is 16 residues long. Per germline, CDR1 ENHRY and CDR2 SYGVKD. DNA of the CDR3: TGTGCCACCGGACAGGGGTTGACTAGCGGGAGGTACGAGCAGTACTTC. Translating gives CATGQGLTSGRYEQYF.

This clonotype was observed many times. The J gene is TRBJ2-3, the V gene TRBV3-1; TRBD2 matches 12 bases. CDR3 length equals 17 residues. CDR1 and CDR2 (germline): LGHDT, YNNKEL (reference sequence). J gave up 6 bases and V 6 bases, and 13 bases lay outside the gene matches. The CDR3 nucleotides read TGTGCCAGCAGGCCCTCGAGGACTAGCGGGAAGTTGGATACGCAGTATTTT. Its translation is CASRPSRTSGKLDTQYF.

The chain carries TRBV11-2 and TRBJ2-5; D is ambiguous. V lost 0 bases to trimming and J lost 4 bases, with 9 bases between them. The CDR3 totals 14 residues. CDR1 SGHAT and CDR2 FQNNGV come from the germline V gene. The CDR3 sequence is CASSLDLGRETQYF. The DNA of the CDR3 is TGTGCCAGCAGCTTAGATTTAGGGCGAGAGACCCAGTACTTC.

This clonotype was seen only a few times. The genes are TRBV28 and TRBJ2-7, with D possibly called TRBD1 or TRBD2 (6 bases each). Germline CDR1 reads MDHEN; CDR2 reads SYDVKM. V shed 4 bases and J shed 2 bases, with 12 bases lying between them. This CDR3 is built from 14 residues. Here the CDR3 DNA reads TGTGCCAGCAGTTCCCGAGGGGGGACCTACGAGCAGTACTTC. Translated: CASSSRGGTYEQYF.

This clonotype appeared many times. This chain connects TRBV7-9 to TRBJ2-7; 7 bases line up with TRBD2. This CDR3 has 14 amino acids. The germline V gene has CDR1 SEHNR and CDR2 FQNEAQ (reference sequence). The V segment lost 3 bases and the J segment 2 bases; nucleotides outside the gene matches: 4. The CDR3: CASSLREGPYEQYF. In DNA form, the CDR3 reads TGTGCCAGCAGCTTGAGGGAGGGACCCTACGAGCAGTACTTC.

The chain couples TRBV7-9 to TRBJ1-4; D may be TRBD1 (5 bases). The CDR3 consists of 14 residues. Germline V gene lookup returns CDR1 SEHNR and CDR2 FQNEAQ (reference sequence). V shed 11 bases and J shed 0 bases, with 13 bases lying between them. The CDR3 DNA sequence: TGTGCCGGAGATGTGGGGGCAACTAATGAAAAACTGTTTTTT. Its translation: CAGDVGATNEKLFF. Based on the CDR3 plus reference TRBV7-9 and TRBJ1-4, the full variable domain is DTGVSQNPRHKITKRGQNVTFRCDPISEHNRLYWYRQTLGQGPEFLTYFQNEAQLEKSRLLSDRFSAERPKGSFSTLEIQRTEQGDSAMYLCAGDVGATNEKLFFGSGTQLSVL.